This T cell receptor beta chain was captured by sequencing in a study of T-cell memory formation after mild COVID-19. Across the whole study: The two donors had largely donor-specific TCR clusters. Whole-study findings and limits: Later expanders leaned CD4+, whereas day 15 to 85 contracting clones were balanced CD4/CD8.

Constant-segment primers served in 5'RACE that generated TCR alpha and TCR beta cDNA libraries bearing sample barcodes and UMIs. Via MiXCR, TCRdb re-called the 5' RACE reads, giving one row per CDR3 protein. Among 240,000 or so distinct CDR3 sequences, approximately 9% were seen once, and the ten largest hold around 20%. The CDR3 consists of 16 residues. CDR1 MNHEY and CDR2 SMNVEV come from the germline V gene (reference sequence). V lost 5 bases, J lost 2 bases, and 7 bases stayed unmatched. About this clonotype itself: As yet, its antigen is unknown.

Sequencing input: PBMCs or a T cell subset sorted from them (not recorded which). This TCR was recovered from a man between 18 and 35 years old who had mild COVID-19 (a few samples of this study predate the infection). Cell type and time point are not known. This chain joins TRBV27 and TRBJ2-5; TRBD2 matches 11 bases. The CDR3 loop is CASSPRLAGSQETQYF. In DNA form, the CDR3 reads TGTGCCAGCAGTCCGAGACTAGCGGGGTCGCAAGAGACCCAGTACTTC.